Listed here are 24 T cell receptor beta chains from one sample, sequenced in a study of patients and donors after allogeneic stem cell transplantation. TCRdb reprocessed the RT-PCR reads via MiXCR and lists one record per CDR3 protein. The sample holds approximately 200,000 distinct CDR3 sequences, around 40% seen once. Sequencing used blood, either unsorted or a sorted T cell fraction (not recorded which). These TCRs come from a human donor who was either an allogeneic HSCT recipient or a stem cell or donor lymphocyte infusion donor (not recorded which). It is not recorded whose cells these are; they may come from a transplant donor.

The V call is TRBV27, the J call TRBJ2-7, with D perhaps matching TRBD1 (5 bases). Trimming removed 7 bases at V and 1 base at J, with 17 bases between. There are 15 residues in the CDR3. CDR1 is MNHEY and CDR2 is SMNVEV in the germline V gene (reference sequence). The CDR3 loop reads CASTRRSTGSYEQYF. CDR3 DNA: TGTGCCAGCACACGAAGGAGCACAGGTTCCTACGAGCAGTACTTC.

V is TRBV29-1 and J is TRBJ2-7, with D perhaps matching TRBD1 (6 bases). Per the germline V gene, CDR1 is SQVTM and CDR2 is ANQGSEA. CDR3 length: 15 residues. V was trimmed by 0 bases and J by 1 base, leaving 13 bases between them. The CDR3 DNA reads as TGCAGCGTTGAAGATCCGGGACAAGAGTCCTACGAGCAGTACTTC. Its translation is CSVEDPGQESYEQYF.

This clonotype was detected only a few times. The chain employs TRBV10-3 and TRBJ1-6, with D uncertain. Trimming removed 6 bases at V and 0 bases at J, with 3 bases between. CDR1 is ENHRY and CDR2 is SYGVKD in the germline V gene. The CDR3 consists of 13 residues. This CDR3 is CAIRSSYNSPLHF. The DNA for the CDR3 is TGTGCCATCAGGAGCTCCTATAATTCACCCCTCCACTTT.

This clonotype occurred many times. The CDR3 here is CASSLSIGGEIEAFF. DNA for the CDR3: TGTGCCAGCAGCTTATCCATCGGCGGGGAGATTGAAGCTTTCTTT. The chain couples TRBV7-9 to TRBJ1-1; D unclear. The CDR3 sequence is 15 residues long. Looked up from germline, CDR1 is SEHNR and CDR2 is FQNEAQ (reference sequence). The V gene lost 2 bases and the J gene lost 7 bases, with 17 bases spanning the gap.

The rearrangement joins TRBV9 to TRBJ1-1; D is undetermined. In germline, CDR1 is SGDLS, CDR2 YYNGEE. The CDR3 runs 13 residues. V lost 0 bases to trimming and J lost 4 bases, with 7 bases between them. The DNA for the CDR3 is TGTGCCAGCAGCGTAGATTACTTCACTGAAGCTTTCTTT. It encodes CASSVDYFTEAFF.

This clonotype was detected only a few times. This chain joins TRBV30 and TRBJ1-5; D gene uncertain. Germline lookup yields CDR1 GTSNPN and CDR2 SVGIG (reference sequence). This CDR3 spans 14 amino acids. V shed 2 bases and J shed 1 base, with 9 bases lying between them. The CDR3 reads CAWSPPYSNQPQHF. The DNA of the CDR3 is TGTGCCTGGAGTCCTCCTTACAGCAATCAGCCCCAGCATTTT.

This clonotype has a handful of counts. The chain recombines TRBV29-1 with TRBJ1-1; D gene uncertain. Deletions cut 4 bases from V and 4 bases from J, with 16 bases between. This CDR3 spans 14 amino acids. Germline V gene lookup returns CDR1 SQVTM and CDR2 ANQGSEA. CDR3 bases: TGCAGCGTTGTTGGACGCCTCCTCGGCACTGAAGCTTTCTTT. This sequence encodes CSVVGRLLGTEAFF.

This clonotype has ten or more counts. V is TRBV20-1 and J is TRBJ1-2; 8 nucleotides align to TRBD1. This CDR3 comprises 14 residues. Germline-derived CDR1 and CDR2 are DFQATT and SNEGSKA (reference sequence). The CDR3 is CRARPFRGLNGYTF. The CDR3 nucleotides read TGCAGGGCCCGCCCGTTCAGGGGGCTGAATGGCTACACCTTC.

This chain connects TRBV5-5 to TRBJ1-2; no definite D call. The V and J ends lost 0 bases and 4 bases respectively, with 10 bases between them. From germline, CDR1 is SGHKS and CDR2 YYEKEE (reference sequence). This CDR3 has 14 amino acids. CDR3 loop: CASSLEHRTYGYTF. The CDR3 DNA sequence: TGTGCCAGCAGCTTGGAGCACCGCACCTATGGCTACACCTTC.

The J gene is TRBJ2-3, the V gene TRBV5-1; D is unclear. There are 14 residues in the CDR3. The V gene's germline CDR1 is SGHRS and CDR2 YFSETQ. V lost 0 bases and J lost 1, with 6 bases in between. The CDR3 is CASSLALGTDTQYF. CDR3 DNA: TGCGCCAGCAGCTTGGCACTTGGCACAGATACGCAGTATTTT.

This clonotype was observed a handful of times. The chain couples TRBV12-3 or TRBV12-4 to TRBJ1-2; TRBD1 is a possible D gene (6 bases). The CDR3 is 16 amino acids. The ends were cut back, 0 bases at V and 4 bases at J, with 15 bases in the middle. CDR3 DNA sequence: TGTGCCAGCAGTTTAGCGCTCGGGGGGCTTAGCTATGGCTACACCTTC. Amino acid sequence: CASSLALGGLSYGYTF.

This clonotype was detected only a few times. The chain uses TRBV7-9 and TRBJ1-3, with TRBD1 matching over 7 bases. The ends lost 5 bases at V and 0 bases at J; junction bases unmatched: 4. CDR3 size: 15 residues. The V gene's germline CDR1 is SEHNR and CDR2 FQNEAQ (reference sequence). The CDR3 protein is CASSPGGPSGNTIYF. The CDR3 DNA is TGTGCCAGCAGCCCAGGGGGTCCCTCTGGAAACACCATATATTTT.

The chain couples TRBV9 to TRBJ1-1; no reliable D call. V gave up 4 bases and J gave up 0 bases, with 10 bases separating them. The CDR3 runs to 14 residues. Germline V lookup: CDR1 SGDLS, CDR2 YYNGEE. CDR3 in amino acids: CASSPDGVNTEAFF. CDR3 DNA: TGTGCCAGCAGCCCAGACGGGGTGAACACTGAAGCTTTCTTT.

The chain couples TRBV20-1 to TRBJ1-4; no clear D gene. The CDR3 extends over 15 amino acids. Trimming took 6 bases from V and 2 from J, leaving 16 bases between them. Germline assignment: CDR1 DFQATT and CDR2 SNEGSKA (reference sequence). As DNA, the CDR3 is TGCAGTGCCCACCGCCTGTTACGTACTAATGAAAAACTGTTTTTT. Translating it yields CSAHRLLRTNEKLFF.

The CDR3 protein is CASSQATGELFF. CDR3 sequence (DNA): TGCGCCAGCAGCCAAGCCACCGGGGAGCTGTTTTTT. The chain recombines TRBV4-3 with TRBJ2-2; D call uncertain. The CDR3 contains 12 residues. CDR1 and CDR2 (germline): LGHNA, YSLEER. V lost 1 base to trimming and J lost 4 bases, with 1 base between them.

The chain couples TRBV28 to TRBJ1-2; 9 nucleotides align to TRBD1. The CDR3 sequence is 15 residues long. Germline CDR1 is MDHEN and CDR2 is SYDVKM. The V gene end was trimmed by 5 bases and the J gene end by 7 bases; junction bases not matched to a gene: 11. The CDR3 region is CASSPGTGSLGGYTF. The CDR3 DNA follows: TGTGCCAGCAGTCCCGGGACAGGGTCTCTCGGTGGCTACACCTTC.

The chain links TRBV30 to TRBJ1-1; D possibly corresponds to TRBD1 (5 bases). This CDR3 region has 13 residues. Germline V gene sequence: CDR1 GTSNPN, CDR2 SVGIG (reference sequence). Deletions cut 2 bases from V and 6 bases from J, with 13 bases between. The CDR3 DNA reads as TGTGCCTGGAGTACAGACAGCGACTCTGAAGCTTTCTTT. Its protein is CAWSTDSDSEAFF.

This chain uses TRBV7-6 with TRBJ1-5, with D hard to call. V was trimmed by 1 base and J by 5 bases, leaving 9 bases between them. The CDR3 is 14 residues long. CDR1 and CDR2 from the germline V gene are SGHVS and FNYEAQ. DNA for the CDR3: TGTGCCAGCAGCTTAGACGGGGAAGATCAGCCCCAGCATTTT. Its protein product is CASSLDGEDQPQHF. Using reference TRBV7-6 and TRBJ1-5 for the parts outside the CDR3, the full variable domain is GAGVSQSPRYKVTKRGQDVALRCDPISGHVSLYWYRQALGQGPEFLTYFNYEAQQDKSGLPNDRFSAERPEGSISTLTIQRTEQRDSAMYRCASSLDGEDQPQHFGDGTRLSIL.

The rearrangement joins TRBV6-2 or TRBV6-3 to TRBJ2-7; TRBD1 aligns across 10 bases. Germline V lookup: CDR1 MNHEY, CDR2 SVGEGT. CDR3 size: 15 residues. With V trimmed by 7 bases and J by 3 bases, 9 bases remained unmatched. CDR3 in amino acids: CASNLPGQGIYEQYF. CDR3 DNA sequence: TGTGCCAGCAACCTCCCGGGACAGGGGATCTACGAGCAGTACTTC.

The V call is TRBV12-3 or TRBV12-4, the J call TRBJ1-6; TRBD1 is a possible D gene (5 bases). The CDR3 has 14 residues. Trimming shortened V by 8 bases and J by 6 bases, and 14 bases separated the two germline ends. The CDR3 spells CASQPGIGNSPLHF. The CDR3 nucleotides are TGTGCCAGCCAACCAGGGATAGGTAATTCACCCCTCCACTTT.

The chain joins TRBV20-1 to TRBJ1-5; 7 bases map to TRBD1. The V and J ends lost 6 bases and 5 bases, in that order; junction bases with no gene match: 10. CDR1 and CDR2 (germline): DFQATT, SNEGSKA (reference sequence). The CDR3 has 14 residues. This CDR3 is CSAAGTVPYQPQHF. The DNA for the CDR3 is TGCAGTGCCGCAGGGACAGTTCCTTATCAGCCCCAGCATTTT.

V is TRBV7-8 and J is TRBJ1-6, with 8 positions matching TRBD1. CDR1 SGHVS and CDR2 FQNEAQ come from the germline V gene. Unmatched junction bases numbered 4, after V lost 4 bases and J lost 5 bases. The CDR3 runs to 15 residues. CDR3 DNA sequence: TGTGCCAGCAGCTCATGGACAGGGAATAATTCACCCCTCCACTTT. Translation gives CASSSWTGNNSPLHF.

This CDR3 reads CASSSQGFGTEAFF. For the CDR3, the DNA is TGTGCCAGCAGCTCGCAGGGATTCGGCACTGAAGCTTTCTTT. The rearrangement links TRBV7-9 to TRBJ1-1; a possible D gene is TRBD1 (5 bases). Per the germline V gene, CDR1 is SEHNR and CDR2 is FQNEAQ (reference sequence). The V end was cut by 4 bases, the J end by 4 bases, with 13 bases between. The CDR3 sequence is 14 residues long.

V is TRBV12-3 or TRBV12-4 and J is TRBJ1-4; D is uncertain. V was shortened by 3 bases and J by 8 bases, with 16 bases between the two germline ends. The CDR3 runs 15 residues. CDR3 nucleotides: TGTGCCAGCAGTTTTTCCTCGGGCCCCTCGGAAAAACTGTTTTTT. Translation: CASSFSSGPSEKLFF.